This T cell receptor (beta chain) derives from a study of blood T cell repertoires in COVID-19. Overall study context: Researchers got acute and convalescent COVID-19 samples from the United States, Italy and Spain. Sample material is recorded as cDNA or gDNA derived from T cells, B-cell-depleted T cells, or PBMCs.

Source study methods: Amplified reference gene primers provided the basis for estimating nucleated cell counts. Assay: immunoSEQ multiplex PCR; the TCRdb copy retains only in-frame clones and omits some. The V and J calls and clone size were taken over from that table, and D and trimming were inferred from the DNA. The sample comprises roughly 350,000 clones, around nine tenths of which are singletons, and under 3.5% rests with the top ten. V dropped 0 bases and J dropped 1 base, with 9 bases sitting between them. The CDR3 runs to 16 residues. Germline V gene lookup returns CDR1 LGHNA and CDR2 YSLEER.

The sample was peripheral blood. This sequence originates from a woman between 18 and 29 years old who had recovered from COVID-19. The V gene is TRBV4-3, the J gene TRBJ1-4, with D possibly being TRBD1 (5 bases). The CDR3 loop reads CASSQDGGGTNEKLFF. As DNA, the CDR3 is TGCGCCAGCAGCCAAGATGGGGGGGGAACTAATGAAAAACTGTTTTTT.